A few counts support the clone carrying this TCR beta chain. The length of the CDR3 is 13 residues. The germline V gene encodes CDR1 SGHTA and CDR2 FQGNSA. The trim removed 4 bases at V and 7 bases at J, leaving 4 bases unmatched. The data are from a study of beta chain features in type 1 diabetes. TCRB transcripts that were expressed got sequenced, as all of the isolated RNA had been reverse transcribed. Measured with immunoSEQ multiplex PCR; TCRdb has only the in-frame clones, and not every one. Found here are under 150,000 clones, 6.9% of them singletons; the top ten hold roughly 1.5%. The sequenced sample consisted of central memory CD4+ T cells from blood. The TCR originated in a woman aged 30 to 39 in good health. V usage is TRBV7-2 and J usage is TRBJ1-2; 9 bases agree with TRBD1. The chain's CDR3 is CASSSQGASGYTF. Written as DNA, the CDR3 is TGTGCCAGCAGCTCACAGGGGGCGAGTGGCTACACCTTC.